These 6 T cell receptor beta chains were sequenced from one sample in a study of blood T cells in healthy people across ages. The use of a sample-barcoded 5' primer and a J-beta primer mix characterized a second PCR of roughly 6 to 11 cycles. TCRdb itself ran the 5' RACE reads through MiXCR, one entry per CDR3 protein. The sample shows roughly 500,000 distinct CDR3 sequences, 25% to 30% of them seen only once. Sequences were obtained from blood. The receptors were sampled from a woman aged 70 to 79 in good health.

The chain combines TRBV20-1 with TRBJ1-2; D may be TRBD1 (5 bases). Trimming took off 0 bases at V and 6 bases at J, with 20 bases between the two ends. Germline-derived CDR1 and CDR2 are DFQATT and SNEGSKA (reference sequence). This CDR3 is 16 amino acids long. The DNA for the CDR3 is TGCAGTGCTAGAGATTGGGCCCCAGGGAAATTGGATGGCTACACCTTC. It encodes CSARDWAPGKLDGYTF.

This chain uses TRBV7-2 with TRBJ1-2; D call uncertain. Germline-derived CDR1 and CDR2 are SGHTA and FQGNSA. The CDR3 spans 13 residues. Between the trimmed V and J ends, which lost 5 bases and 8 bases, there was a span of 15 bases. CDR3 nucleotides: TGTGCCAGCAGCACGGCGGCCTACCAAGGCTACACCTTC. The encoded protein is CASSTAAYQGYTF.

Notes on this clonotype: It may be a read error: a sequence one base away is much more abundant. The V gene is TRBV4-2, the J gene TRBJ2-5, with D perhaps matching TRBD1 (5 bases). From germline, CDR1 is LGHNA and CDR2 YNFKEQ. The length of the CDR3 is 15 residues. V lost 1 base and J 5 bases, leaving 14 bases between the germline ends. The CDR3: CASSQGSVGRETQYF. For the CDR3, the DNA is TGTGCCAGCAGCCAAGGGTCGGTGGGGCGGGAGACCCAGTACTTC.

The sample holds a few counts of this clonotype. The chain links TRBV6-2 or TRBV6-3 to TRBJ1-2; D unresolved. Trimming pared 2 bases from V and 6 bases from J, leaving 13 bases between. Germline V CDR1 and CDR2: MNHEY, SVGEGT. This CDR3 is 14 amino acids long. The CDR3 DNA is TGTGCCAGCAGTTACCTCCGCTCGGGCAATGGCTACACCTTC. The encoded protein is CASSYLRSGNGYTF.

Comment on this clonotype: The junction and the germline gene differ at one end; a read error may be behind it. V usage is TRBV24-1 and J usage is TRBJ2-5; 7 bases match TRBD1. The J call may be incorrect, as the DNA end agrees better with TRBJ2-1. The germline V gene has CDR1 KGHDR and CDR2 SFDVKD. The CDR3 totals 18 residues. DNA of the CDR3: TGTGCCACCAGTGGTCTGAGAGGGGGCCGGCTTTCCTATAATGAGCAGTTCTTC. Translated, it gives CATSGLRGGRLSYNEQFF.

The chain is built from TRBV7-2 and TRBJ1-5; the D is unclear. The CDR3 is 14 amino acids. CDR1 is SGHTA and CDR2 is FQGNSA in the germline V gene. V lost 5 bases and J lost 6, with 14 bases in between. CDR3 sequence: CASSLWGVGQPQHF. The CDR3 nucleotides read TGTGCCAGCAGCCTCTGGGGAGTGGGTCAGCCCCAGCATTTT.